This T cell receptor beta chain was obtained from a study of CD8 T cells in ankylosing spondylitis. CDR3 length equals 13 residues. The V end was cut by 5 bases, the J end by 3 bases, with 10 bases between. From germline, CDR1 is SGHTA and CDR2 FQGTGA. As the method for making TCR beta libraries, quantitative 5'-RACE with molecular barcodes was used. TCRdb passed the 5' RACE reads through MiXCR, listing each CDR3 protein once. Here the sample spans about 280,000 distinct CDR3 sequences, approximately 20% being singletons. A note on this clonotype: Its antigen is not known.

Regarding the study as a whole: Past research had described some motif variants in reactive arthritis synovial fluid and blood. Apparently characteristic of ankylosing spondylitis blood was a TCR beta motif (about eight highly homologous variants).

This sequence originates from a male donor with ankylosing spondylitis or in good health (not recorded which). The sample was blood, either unsorted or a sorted T cell fraction (not recorded which). The chain joins TRBV7-3 to TRBJ1-2; D ambiguous. The CDR3, as DNA: TGTGCCAGCAGCCCGGGAAGGGACTATGGCTACACCTTC. It translates to CASSPGRDYGYTF. Variable domain in full (rest from reference TRBV7-3 and TRBJ1-2): GAGVSQTPSNKVTEKGKYVELRCDPISGHTALYWYRQSLGQGPEFLIYFQGTGAADDSGLPNDRFFAVRPEGSVSTLKIQRTERGDSAVYLCASSPGRDYGYTFGSGTRLTVV.